This entry lists 10 T cell receptor beta chains sequenced from one sample in a study of blood T cell repertoires in COVID-19. Repertoires were generated with immunoSEQ multiplex PCR, while TCRdb's copy carries only in-frame clones and drops some. This table has 12,000 or so clones, around 85% appearing once. The specimen sequenced was peripheral blood. The receptors derive from a human donor in a cohort sampled during active COVID-19.

CDR3 nucleotides: TGTGCCACCAGAGGCAGGGCCTCCTATAATTCACCCCTCCACTTT. As protein: CATRGRASYNSPLHF. The chain joins TRBV15 to TRBJ1-6; maybe TRBD1 (5 bases). The CDR3 has 15 amino acids. Trimming took off 6 bases at V and 0 bases at J, with 9 bases between the two ends. Per the germline V gene, CDR1 is LNHNV and CDR2 is YYDKDF (reference sequence).

In its sample, this clone was seen a few times. This chain links TRBV20-1 with TRBJ1-2; D is undetermined. CDR3 length: 11 amino acids. Germline CDR1 and CDR2: DFQATT and SNEGSKA (reference sequence). Trimming shortened V by 6 bases and J by 5 bases, and 10 bases separated the two germline ends. The CDR3: CSASELYGYTF. CDR3 coding DNA: TGCAGTGCGAGCGAGCTATATGGCTACACCTTC.

This chain links TRBV9 with TRBJ1-1; weak D call: TRBD1 (5 bases). Germline CDR1 is SGDLS and CDR2 is YYNGEE. This CDR3 has 14 residues. Deletions cut 4 bases from V and 1 base from J, with 11 bases between. The CDR3 reads CASSPRDRNTEAFF. The CDR3 DNA is TGTGCCAGCAGCCCACGTGACAGGAACACTGAAGCTTTCTTT.

CDR3 nucleotide sequence: TGTGCCAGCAGCTTGGTGGGGGACAGTCAAGAGACCCAGTACTTC. It codes for CASSLVGDSQETQYF. J is TRBJ2-5 and V is TRBV5-5, with 7 bases fitting TRBD1. The CDR3 totals 15 residues. V trimming: 0 bases; J trimming: 2 bases; junction bases outside the gene matches: 4. Per germline, CDR1 SGHKS and CDR2 YYEKEE (reference sequence).

The gene calls are TRBV5-5 and TRBJ2-3, with D hard to call. Germline loops: CDR1 SGHKS, CDR2 YYEKEE (reference sequence). CDR3 length equals 15 residues. V lost 1 base to trimming and J lost 0 bases, with 9 bases between them. The CDR3: CASSLLVRSTDTQYF. For the CDR3, the DNA is TGTGCCAGCAGCTTGTTGGTGCGTAGCACAGATACGCAGTATTTT.

The CDR3 reads CASSFEGTDTQYF. The CDR3 DNA reads as TGCGCCAGCAGCTTCGAGGGCACAGATACGCAGTATTTT. The rearrangement links TRBV5-1 to TRBJ2-3; D gene unclear. Germline V gene data show CDR1 as SGHRS and CDR2 as YFSETQ. V gave up 2 bases and J gave up 1 base, with 5 bases separating them. The CDR3 sequence is 13 residues long.

The J gene is TRBJ1-4, the V gene TRBV5-1; the D is unclear. V lost 0 bases to trimming and J lost 0 bases, with 6 bases between them. Germline V gene lookup returns CDR1 SGHRS and CDR2 YFSETQ. The CDR3 has 15 residues. The CDR3 is CASSLVGATNEKLFF. For the CDR3, the DNA is TGCGCCAGCAGCTTGGTGGGAGCAACTAATGAAAAACTGTTTTTT.

The V and J genes are TRBV11-2 and TRBJ1-2; maybe TRBD1 (6 bases). Germline V lookup: CDR1 SGHAT, CDR2 FQNNGV. Deletions cut 1 base from V and 5 bases from J, with 11 bases between. The CDR3 contains 14 residues. CDR3 bases: TGTGCCAGCAGCTTAGCGGGGGGCCGGTATGGCTACACCTTC. Its protein product is CASSLAGGRYGYTF.

This clone was picked up a small number of times. This chain joins TRBV2 and TRBJ1-5; D uncertain. This CDR3 contains 13 residues. V was shortened by 3 bases and J by 4 bases, with 7 bases between the two germline ends. Germline-derived CDR1 and CDR2 are SNHLY and FYNNEI. In DNA form, the CDR3 reads TGTGCCAGCAGTGACTTAACTAATCAGCCCCAGCATTTT. Its translation: CASSDLTNQPQHF.

V gene TRBV19 combines with J gene TRBJ1-3, with D maybe TRBD1 (6 bases). The length of the CDR3 is 17 residues. The germline gives CDR1 LNHDA, CDR2 SQIVND (reference sequence). Trimming stripped 4 bases from V and 0 bases from J, with 16 bases between. CDR3 in amino acids: CASSKPQGQSSGNTIYF. Here the CDR3 DNA reads TGTGCCAGTAGTAAACCCCAAGGACAGAGCTCTGGAAACACCATATATTTT.